This is a list of T cell receptor beta chains from one sample in a study of memory CD4+ T cells and cytomegalovirus serostatus. The protocol was immunoSEQ multiplex PCR, while the TCRdb copy is restricted to in-frame clones and leaves out a portion. The sample holds over 40,000 clones, roughly 80% seen once. Sequencing was carried out using memory CD4+ T cells from blood. The receptors stem from an adult in good health and CMV-seronegative. CDR3s leave out the opening cysteine and the closing phenylalanine or tryptophan.

cdr3_aa: ASSPYRSIGFGYEQY
j_call: TRBJ2-7
v_call: TRBV18

cdr3_aa: ASSIKLAGLTDTQY
j_call: TRBJ2-3
v_call: TRBV19

cdr3_aa: ASSHLTGGSGNTIY
j_call: TRBJ1-3
v_call: TRBV4-1

cdr3_aa: ASSARQTSYEQY
j_call: TRBJ2-7
v_call: TRBV6-1

cdr3_aa: ASSTSGGVTDTQY
j_call: TRBJ2-3
v_call: TRBV5-1

cdr3_aa: AWSEDRVDNEQF
j_call: TRBJ2-1
v_call: TRBV30

cdr3_aa: ASSLPGRAYEQY
j_call: -
v_call: TRBV18

cdr3_aa: ASSLASGTGGEKLF
j_call: TRBJ1-4
v_call: TRBV4-2

cdr3_aa: ASTEAGVTGELF
j_call: TRBJ2-2
v_call: TRBV5-6

cdr3_aa: SALTFMNTEAF
j_call: TRBJ1-1
v_call: TRBV29-1

cdr3_aa: ASSYSNYGQPQH
j_call: TRBJ1-5
v_call: TRBV6-6

cdr3_aa: ASKKGLATYEQY
j_call: TRBJ2-7
v_call: TRBV2

cdr3_aa: ASSQTRAYEQY
j_call: TRBJ2-7
v_call: TRBV5-4

cdr3_aa: ATPHMTDFQETQY
j_call: TRBJ2-5
v_call: TRBV15

cdr3_aa: ASKERHRADTGELF
j_call: TRBJ2-2
v_call: TRBV5-1

cdr3_aa: ASSGSGQFQY
j_call: TRBJ2-4
v_call: TRBV2

cdr3_aa: ASSPNGRRSGNTIY
j_call: TRBJ1-3
v_call: TRBV7-9

cdr3_aa: ASSQDRDTEAF
j_call: TRBJ1-1
v_call: TRBV5-4

cdr3_aa: AWKNQGRGNTIY
j_call: TRBJ1-3
v_call: TRBV30

cdr3_aa: ASSYLYEKLF
j_call: TRBJ1-4
v_call: TRBV6-6

cdr3_aa: ASSREGQGGTDTQY
j_call: TRBJ2-3
v_call: TRBV4-2

cdr3_aa: ASSQESGAGNTIY
j_call: TRBJ1-3
v_call: TRBV4-3

cdr3_aa: ASSLTGAEQY
j_call: TRBJ2-7
v_call: TRBV5-4

cdr3_aa: ASSSPLGETQY
j_call: TRBJ2-5
v_call: TRBV7-9

cdr3_aa: ASSMEPLTEAF
j_call: TRBJ1-1
v_call: TRBV19

cdr3_aa: ASSRWGSTDTQY
j_call: TRBJ2-3
v_call: TRBV7-3

cdr3_aa: ATSRGVRTEAF
j_call: TRBJ1-1
v_call: TRBV15